One sample yielded the 10 T cell receptor beta chains listed below, sequenced in a study of shared clonotypes between healthy human individuals. Data came from immunoSEQ multiplex PCR; TCRdb stores just in-frame clones and leaves some out. The table records approximately 98,000 clones, 55% to 70% of them present only once. Sequenced material: memory CD8+ T cells sorted from blood. The subset denotes: CD45RO+ cells pooled with CCR7-negative TemRA cells. These receptors were taken from a woman aged 30 to 39 in good health.

This clone came up many times. V usage is TRBV6-4 and J usage is TRBJ2-3; the match to TRBD1 covers 7 bases. V gave up 3 bases and J gave up 1 base; unmatched junction bases: 4. This CDR3 has 15 amino acids. Germline CDR1 and CDR2: MRHNA and SNTAGT. CDR3 amino acids: CASSEGTGGTDTQYF. The CDR3 DNA reads as TGTGCCAGCAGTGAAGGTACAGGGGGCACAGATACGCAGTATTTT.

This chain uses TRBV28 with TRBJ2-2, with 8 bases matching TRBD1. The V gene's germline CDR1 is MDHEN and CDR2 SYDVKM. The junction had 10 bases not matched to a gene; V was cut back by 4 bases and J by 0 bases. The CDR3 runs to 18 residues. DNA for the CDR3: TGTGCCAGCAGTTCACGGGACAGGATAATTCCGAACACCGGGGAGCTGTTTTTT. Translated, it gives CASSSRDRIIPNTGELFF.

The V call is TRBV19, the J call TRBJ1-5; D is unresolved. Germline V CDR1 and CDR2: LNHDA, SQIVND (reference sequence). The CDR3 is 14 amino acids. Trimming left V 5 bases short and J 0 bases short, with 8 bases between. This chain's CDR3 is CASSPQNSNQPQHF. For the CDR3, the DNA is TGTGCCAGTAGTCCACAAAATAGCAATCAGCCCCAGCATTTT.

The gene calls are TRBV5-8 and TRBJ2-7; 9 bases fit TRBD1. This CDR3 spans 14 amino acids. The V gene end was trimmed by 6 bases and the J gene end by 5 bases; junction bases not matched to a gene: 9. Germline CDR1 is SGHTS and CDR2 is YDEGEE. In DNA form, the CDR3 reads TGTGCCAGCATCACCTGGGACAGGGCCCACGAGCAGTACTTC. Its translation: CASITWDRAHEQYF.

This clone was detected only a few times. The rearrangement uses TRBV7-9 and TRBJ1-4; a possible D gene is TRBD1 (5 bases). Germline-derived CDR1 and CDR2 are SEHNR and FQNEAQ (reference sequence). The CDR3 spans 17 residues. V was clipped by 4 bases and J by 3 bases, with 18 bases between them. The CDR3 nucleotides are TGTGCCAGCAGCTCAATCCTGGTTGGGGGGGCTAATGAAAAACTGTTTTTT. Protein sequence: CASSSILVGGANEKLFF.

The rearrangement links TRBV5-1 to TRBJ2-7; TRBD1 matches 7 bases. This CDR3 comprises 14 residues. Germline CDR1 is SGHRS and CDR2 is YFSETQ. The junction had 8 bases not matched to a gene; V was cut back by 4 bases and J by 4 bases. The CDR3 nucleotides are TGCGCCAGCAGCCAGGGGGTCCGTGGTTACGAGCAGTACTTC. This encodes CASSQGVRGYEQYF.

The rearrangement joins TRBV4-2 to TRBJ1-1; D unresolved. The germline gives CDR1 LGHNA, CDR2 YNFKEQ. The V end lost 1 base, the J end lost 5 bases, and 8 bases lay between the germline ends. The CDR3 totals 13 residues. CDR3 in amino acids: CASSQVEGTEAFF. The CDR3 coding sequence is TGTGCCAGCAGCCAAGTTGAGGGAACTGAAGCTTTCTTT.

This sequence joins TRBV6-5 and TRBJ2-7, with D possibly TRBD2 on 5 matching bases. Trimming removed 5 bases at V and 3 bases at J, with 14 bases between. The CDR3 spans 14 residues. Germline CDR1 MNHEY, CDR2 SVGAGI. The CDR3 DNA follows: TGTGCCAGCAGTCCGAAAAGAGGGAGCTACGAGCAGTACTTC. This gives the protein CASSPKRGSYEQYF.

J is TRBJ2-7 and V is TRBV10-3; perhaps TRBD1 as D (6 bases). Germline V gives CDR1 ENHRY, CDR2 SYGVKD. CDR3 length equals 16 residues. V lost 0 bases, J lost 7 bases, and 19 bases lay in between. CDR3 region: CAISESMAWGQGEQYF. The CDR3 DNA is TGTGCCATCAGTGAGTCGATGGCGTGGGGGCAGGGGGAGCAGTACTTC.

The chain links TRBV6-6 to TRBJ1-2; TRBD1 agrees at 7 bases. The CDR3 is 16 residues long. J was trimmed by 0 bases and V by 9 bases; bases with no gene match: 13. Germline values: CDR1 MNHNY, CDR2 SVGAGI (reference sequence). The CDR3 sequence is CARSREGAAANYGYTF. For the CDR3, the DNA is TGTGCCAGGAGCCGGGAGGGGGCCGCAGCTAACTATGGCTACACCTTC.